The rows below give T cell receptor beta chains drawn from one sample of a study of blood T cells in healthy people across ages. MiXCR, run by TCRdb on the 5' RACE reads, gives a single entry per CDR3 protein. The top ten hold about an eighth of the sample, which has roughly 900,000 distinct CDR3 sequences, around 46% seen once. Specimen: blood. The receptors stem from a man aged 25-45 years in good health. Both conserved end residues are part of each CDR3. D genes are given only for firm matches. A row's size may be missing; if present it is once, few, many or a size class.

TRBJ1-6,TRBV20-1,-,-,TGCAGTGCGAGGGGGGGTGTATATAATTCACCCCTCCACTTT,CSARGGVYNSPLHF
TRBJ1-1,TRBV16,-,-,TGTGCCAGCAGCCAATCGGGGCAGGGAAAAACTGAAGCTTTCTTT,CASSQSGQGKTEAFF
TRBJ1-2,TRBV29-1,-,-,TGCAGCGTTGAAACAGGGCCCTATGGCTACACCTTC,CSVETGPYGYTF
TRBJ2-7,TRBV29-1,-,-,TGCAGCGTTGAACAGGGTGGCATCTACGAGCAGTACTTC,CSVEQGGIYEQYF
TRBJ2-7,TRBV29-1,few,TRBD2,TGCAGCGCCGGACTAGCGGGGGGACCCTACGAGCAGTACTTC,CSAGLAGGPYEQYF
TRBJ1-1,TRBV4-3,-,-,TGCGCCAGCAGCCAAGATCCTGCATTGAACACTGAAGCTTTCTTT,CASSQDPALNTEAFF
TRBJ1-2,TRBV27,-,-,TGTGCCAGCAGTTTCTCGTACAGGTCCTCAGAGACCACCTTC,CASSFSYRSSETTF
TRBJ2-1,TRBV29-1,-,-,TGCAGCGACCTAGGAGGGACCGCGGAGCAGTTCTTC,CSDLGGTAEQFF
TRBJ2-5,TRBV4-3,-,-,TGCGCCAGCAGCCAAGATCTTGGGCAGGGCGGGGAGACCCGGTACTTC,CASSQDLGQGGETRYF
TRBJ1-2,TRBV29-1,once,TRBD1,TGCAGCGTGGAGAACAGGGGGCGGGTGAATGGCTACACCTTC,CSVENRGRVNGYTF
TRBJ1-2,TRBV7-4,-,TRBD1,TGTGCCAGCAGCCCACGACAGGGGGCGACCTATGGCTACACCTTC,CASSPRQGATYGYTF
TRBJ2-7,TRBV20-1,-,TRBD2,TGCAGTGCTAGTAAAGCGCCGGGGGGGACTACCTACGAGCAGTACTTC,CSASKAPGGTTYEQYF
TRBJ1-1,TRBV4-2,-,-,TGTGCCAGCAGCCAAGCGAAGTCTGAAGCTTTCTTT,CASSQAKSEAFF
TRBJ1-2,TRBV11-3,-,-,TGTGCCAGCAGCTCAAAGACTACCGGGACAGGCTACACCTTC,CASSSKTTGTGYTF
TRBJ1-1,TRBV5-1,few,TRBD1,TGCGCCAGCAGCTCCAGAGGGGGCACGGACACTGAAGCTTTCTTT,CASSSRGGTDTEAFF
TRBJ2-7,TRBV7-2,-,TRBD1,TGTGCCAGCAGCACGACCGGGACAGTCTTCTACGAGCAGTACTTC,CASSTTGTVFYEQYF
TRBJ2-5,TRBV12-3/TRBV12-4,-,TRBD2,TGTGCCAGCAGCCGAGAGCGGGGACAGTACTTC,CASSRERGQYF
TRBJ2-5,TRBV20-1,-,-,TGCAGTGCTTTTAGGGGGGGGGCCGTTCCAGAGACCCAGTACTTC,CSAFRGGAVPETQYF
TRBJ2-6,TRBV4-2,-,TRBD1,TGTGCCAGCAGCCAAGATCGGACAGGCCGCGCAGTTGGGGCCAACGTCCTGACTTTC,CASSQDRTGRAVGANVLTF
TRBJ1-2,TRBV6-5,few,-,TGTGCCAGCAGTTACTCGAAAGCCTATGGCTACACCTTC,CASSYSKAYGYTF
TRBJ2-7,TRBV5-1,few,TRBD1,TGCGCCAGCAGCTTGGCCCCTTTGGGACAGGCTCGATCCTACGAGCAGTACTTC,CASSLAPLGQARSYEQYF
TRBJ1-5,TRBV3-1,-,-,TGTGCCAGCAGCCGACAGGATTATCAGCCCCAGCATTTT,CASSRQDYQPQHF
TRBJ1-2,TRBV30,-,TRBD1,TGTGCCTGGACAGGGGGCGGCTATGACTACACCTTC,CAWTGGGYDYTF
TRBJ1-2,TRBV5-6,-,-,TGTGCCGGCAGCTTGGCAGGGAGGAACTATGGCTACACCTTC,CAGSLAGRNYGYTF
TRBJ1-2,TRBV29-1,-,-,TGCAGCGTTGCTGAGAGCTATGGCTACACCTTC,CSVAESYGYTF
TRBJ1-1,TRBV6-2/TRBV6-3,-,-,TGTGCCAGCAGTGACATGGGGTCCACTGAAGCTTTCTTT,CASSDMGSTEAFF
TRBJ1-6,TRBV30,-,-,TGTGCCGGCTTGCGCGGCCCTAATTCACCCCTCCACTTT,CAGLRGPNSPLHF
TRBJ1-1,TRBV13,many,TRBD1,TGTGCCAGCAGCCCTACGACAGGGGCGGGAACTGAAGCTTTCTTT,CASSPTTGAGTEAFF
TRBJ2-5,TRBV6-5,-,-,TGTGCCAGCAGTGCCCGGACCCACCAAGAGACCCAGTACTTC,CASSARTHQETQYF
TRBJ2-5,TRBV28,-,-,TGTGCCAGTAACTCACAGGGTGGGCAAGAGACCCAGTACTTC,CASNSQGGQETQYF
TRBJ2-7,TRBV14,-,-,TGTGCCAGCAGCCCAATTAGCTCCTACGAGCAGTACTTC,CASSPISSYEQYF
TRBJ1-6,TRBV6-1,-,-,TGTGCCAGCAGTGAAAAGGCGGTTGAGATACGATCACCCCTCCACTTT,CASSEKAVEIRSPLHF
TRBJ2-3,TRBV4-1,once,TRBD1,TGCGCCAGCAGCCCAAAATCCGGGACAGAGTGGACAGATACGCAGTATTTT,CASSPKSGTEWTDTQYF
TRBJ2-7,TRBV20-1,few,-,TGCAGTGCTAGAGATCTGGCTGATCCTACGAGGCAGTACTTC,CSARDLADPTRQYF
TRBJ1-1,TRBV7-9,-,-,TGTGCCAGCAGCTTAGAAGGAGGGGTATACACTGAAGCTTTCTTT,CASSLEGGVYTEAFF
TRBJ2-3,TRBV27,many,TRBD1,TGTGCCAGCAGCGGACAGGGGGCGATCACAGATACGCAGTATTTT,CASSGQGAITDTQYF
TRBJ1-2,TRBV6-5,few,-,TGTGCCAGCAGTGTAAACAGCCCGGGGGGCTACACCTTC,CASSVNSPGGYTF
TRBJ2-7,TRBV27,-,TRBD1,TGTGCCAGCAGTTTGGGAAGGGGGCGCCCCTACGAGCAGTACTTC,CASSLGRGRPYEQYF
TRBJ1-2,TRBV20-1,few,TRBD1,TGCAGTGCTAGTGATCCAGGGGGCGCGGGTTATGGCTACACCTTC,CSASDPGGAGYGYTF
TRBJ2-5,TRBV7-2,few,-,TGTGCCAGCAGCTTAGAAGCAGAGACCCAGTACTTC,CASSLEAETQYF
TRBJ1-1,TRBV11-3,many,-,TGTGCCAGCAGCTTATTGACGGAAGCTTTCTTT,CASSLLTEAFF
TRBJ2-2,TRBV6-2/TRBV6-3,-,-,TGTGCCAGCAACTTGGGGGACCGCATGACCGGGGAGCTGTTTTTT,CASNLGDRMTGELFF
TRBJ2-1,TRBV10-3,-,-,TGTGCCATCAGTGAGTCCGAAGGTAGCTCCTACAATGAGCAGTTCTTC,CAISESEGSSYNEQFF
TRBJ1-4,TRBV5-1,-,-,TGCGCCAGCAGCGAATTCCGGGACACTAATGAAAAACTGTTTTTT,CASSEFRDTNEKLFF
TRBJ2-4,TRBV30,few,-,TGTGCCTGGGAGGCAGGGAGGATTCAGTACTTC,CAWEAGRIQYF
TRBJ2-4,TRBV6-2/TRBV6-3,-,TRBD2,TGTGCCAGCAGTCTTACCGGGACTAGCGCCATTCAGTACTTC,CASSLTGTSAIQYF
TRBJ2-5,TRBV11-3,-,-,TGTGCCAGCAGCTTTCGGGGCAAACCGGGACCTACCCAGGGGACCCAGTACTTC,CASSFRGKPGPTQGTQYF
TRBJ2-3,TRBV5-1,-,-,TGCGCCAGCAGCTTGGACCTAGTCACAGATACGCAGTATTTT,CASSLDLVTDTQYF
TRBJ1-2,TRBV28,-,TRBD1,TGTGCCAGCAGTGATCCGGGACAGTCCTATGGCTACACCTTC,CASSDPGQSYGYTF
TRBJ2-3,TRBV24-1,-,-,TGTGCCACCAGTGATACCAGGGTTGGAGATACGCAGTATTTT,CATSDTRVGDTQYF
TRBJ2-5,TRBV24-1,-,TRBD1,TGTGCCACCAGTGATACGGCCGGGACAGGGGTTTACAATGAGCAGTACTTC,CATSDTAGTGVYNEQYF
TRBJ2-7,TRBV4-2,-,TRBD1,TGTGCCAGCAGCCAAGCAGGGACAGTCCCCGCCGAGCAGTACTTC,CASSQAGTVPAEQYF
TRBJ2-7,TRBV4-2,few,-,TGTGCCAGCAGCCATATAATACAGGGAGGCTACGAGCAGTACTTC,CASSHIIQGGYEQYF
TRBJ1-1,TRBV6-2/TRBV6-3,-,-,TGTGCCAGCAGCATCTGGGGCGGGGGTGGGGGCACTGAAGCTTTCTTT,CASSIWGGGGGTEAFF
TRBJ2-7,TRBV28,-,-,TGTGCCAGCAAGGGACGGCGATACGAGCAGTACTTC,CASKGRRYEQYF
TRBJ1-5,TRBV6-6,few,-,TGTGCCACCGCGGAAGGCCAGCCCCAGCATTTT,CATAEGQPQHF
TRBJ2-7,TRBV6-1,-,-,TGTGCCAGCGGGATCCCCTTAACAGGGTTTTCGAGCGAGCAGTACTTC,CASGIPLTGFSSEQYF
TRBJ2-1,TRBV7-2,-,TRBD2,TGTGCCAGCAGCTTTATAGCGGGGGGGGACCTTTCCAATGAGCAGTTCTTC,CASSFIAGGDLSNEQFF
TRBJ2-1,TRBV11-2,few,-,TGTGCCAGCAGTTACAGGGTTTTTGAGCAGTTCTTC,CASSYRVFEQFF